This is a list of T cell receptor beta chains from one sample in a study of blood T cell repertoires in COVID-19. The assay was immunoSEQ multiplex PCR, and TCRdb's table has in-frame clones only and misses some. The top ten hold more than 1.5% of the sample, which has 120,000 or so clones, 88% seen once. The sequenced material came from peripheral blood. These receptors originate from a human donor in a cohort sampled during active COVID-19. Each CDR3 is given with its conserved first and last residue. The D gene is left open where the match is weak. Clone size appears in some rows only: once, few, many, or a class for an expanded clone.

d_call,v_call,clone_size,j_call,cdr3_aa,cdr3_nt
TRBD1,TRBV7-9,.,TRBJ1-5,CASARDRDQPQHF,TGTGCCAGCGCGCGGGACAGGGATCAGCCCCAGCATTTT
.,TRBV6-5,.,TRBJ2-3,CASSYSRGSTDTQYF,TGTGCCAGCAGTTACTCACGGGGGAGCACAGATACGCAGTATTTT
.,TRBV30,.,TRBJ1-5,CAWKAEGIQPQHF,TGTGCCTGGAAGGCTGAGGGAATTCAGCCCCAGCATTTT
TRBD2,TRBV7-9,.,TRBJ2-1,CASSLGTSGRAGEQFF,TGTGCCAGCAGCTTAGGGACTAGCGGGAGGGCAGGTGAGCAGTTCTTC
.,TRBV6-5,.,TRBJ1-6,CASTWGLRGRSPLHF,TGTGCCAGCACCTGGGGACTTCGGGGGAGATCACCCCTCCACTTT
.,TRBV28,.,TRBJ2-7,CASSSPTGTGPNEQYF,TGTGCCAGCAGCTCCCCGACGGGGACTGGCCCCAACGAGCAGTACTTC
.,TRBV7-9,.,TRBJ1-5,CASSGTAGGRNQPQHF,TGTGCCAGCAGCGGCACGGCGGGCGGACGCAATCAGCCCCAGCATTTT
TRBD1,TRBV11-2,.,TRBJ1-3,CASSSQGFYGNTIYF,TGTGCCAGCAGTTCACAGGGGTTTTACGGAAACACCATATATTTT
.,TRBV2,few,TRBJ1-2,CASSEPGGYGYTF,TGTGCCAGCAGTGAACCCGGGGGGTATGGCTACACCTTC
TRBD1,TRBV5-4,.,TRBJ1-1,CASSDLNRGQDTEAFF,TGTGCCAGCAGCGATCTTAACAGGGGGCAAGACACTGAAGCTTTCTTT